The 5 T cell receptor beta chains below were found in one sample sequenced in a study of metastatic and nonmetastatic thyroid tumors. TCRdb re-analyzed the PCR reads using MiXCR. The sample holds some 13,000 clones; approximately 30% are singletons and the top ten take more than 9%. The entire patient cohort was treatment-naive prior to thyroid surgery. The source material was tumor tissue. The receptor set was obtained from a female donor with papillary thyroid cancer or a benign thyroid nodule (not recorded which). Some clones in this sample may be carry-over from other donors' samples.

V usage is TRBV5-1 and J usage is TRBJ1-2, with TRBD1 matching 7 bases. Germline-derived CDR1 and CDR2 are SGHRS and YFSETQ. J gave up 6 bases and V 1 base, and 6 bases lay outside the gene matches. The CDR3 has 14 amino acids. The CDR3 DNA reads TGCGCCAGCAGCTTGTCGGGACAGTCTAATGGCTACACCTTC. Translating it yields CASSLSGQSNGYTF.

Only a few counts were recorded for this clone. V gene TRBV19 combines with J gene TRBJ1-2; D unresolved. CDR1 and CDR2 from the germline V gene are LNHDA and SQIVND (reference sequence). The CDR3 totals 14 residues. The germline V and J ends were trimmed by 7 bases and 4 bases, with 16 bases remaining between them. Written as DNA, the CDR3 is TGTGCCAGTACCCCGGACGGGAGATCCTATGGCTACACCTTC. Its protein product is CASTPDGRSYGYTF.

This clone counts as medium-sized (0.01 to 0.1%). V and J are TRBV9 and TRBJ2-2, with a tentative D call TRBD1 (6 bases). This CDR3 spans 17 amino acids. Germline-derived CDR1 and CDR2 are SGDLS and YYNGEE. With 1 base removed from V and 0 bases from J, the gap between germline ends came to 13 bases. The DNA for the CDR3 is TGTGCCAGCAGCGTATTCGCGACAGGAGCGAACACCGGGGAGCTGTTTTTT. Its translation is CASSVFATGANTGELFF.

In its sample, this clone was seen many times. This sequence joins TRBV7-9 and TRBJ2-1, with D possibly TRBD2 on 6 matching bases. Between the trimmed V and J ends, which lost 5 bases and 7 bases, there was a span of 18 bases. This CDR3 comprises 15 residues. Germline-derived CDR1 and CDR2 are SEHNR and FQNEAQ (reference sequence). Here the CDR3 reads CASSRDYLGRNEQFF. The CDR3 DNA is TGTGCCAGCAGCCGCGACTACCTGGGGAGGAATGAGCAGTTCTTC.

This clone was recorded many times. V usage is TRBV19 and J usage is TRBJ1-5; 7 bases are a match to TRBD1. Germline CDR1 reads LNHDA; CDR2 reads SQIVND (reference sequence). The CDR3 contains 11 residues. The CDR3 loop is CADRERQPQHF. CDR3 DNA sequence: TGTGCAGACAGGGAAAGACAGCCCCAGCATTTT.